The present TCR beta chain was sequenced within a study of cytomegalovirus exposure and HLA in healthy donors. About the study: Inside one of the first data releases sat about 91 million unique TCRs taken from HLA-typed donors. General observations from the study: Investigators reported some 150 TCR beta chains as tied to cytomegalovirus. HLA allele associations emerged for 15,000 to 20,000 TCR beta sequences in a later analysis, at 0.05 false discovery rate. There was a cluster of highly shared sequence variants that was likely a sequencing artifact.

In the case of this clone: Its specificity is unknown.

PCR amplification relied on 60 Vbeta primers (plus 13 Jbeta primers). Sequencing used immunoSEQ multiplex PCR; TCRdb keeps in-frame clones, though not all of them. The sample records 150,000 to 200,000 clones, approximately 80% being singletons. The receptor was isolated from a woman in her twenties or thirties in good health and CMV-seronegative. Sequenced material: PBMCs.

DNA of the CDR3: TGCGCCAGCAGCCCGGGACAGGGTATGGTGGGGCGCGGCTACACCTTC. It codes for CASSPGQGMVGRGYTF. This chain connects TRBV5-1 to TRBJ1-2, with 9 bases aligning to TRBD1. V shed 4 bases, J shed 8 bases, and the junction held 15 bases outside the gene matches. Per germline, CDR1 SGHRS and CDR2 YFSETQ. The CDR3 extends over 16 amino acids.